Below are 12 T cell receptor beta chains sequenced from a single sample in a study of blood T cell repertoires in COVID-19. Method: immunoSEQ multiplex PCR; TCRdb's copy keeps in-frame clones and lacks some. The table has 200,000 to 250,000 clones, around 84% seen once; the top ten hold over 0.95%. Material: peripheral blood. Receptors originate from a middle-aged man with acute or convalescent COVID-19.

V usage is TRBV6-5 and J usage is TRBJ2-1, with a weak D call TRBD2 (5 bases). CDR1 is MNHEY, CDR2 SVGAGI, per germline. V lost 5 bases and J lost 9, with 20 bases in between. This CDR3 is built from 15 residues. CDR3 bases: TGTGCCAGCAGTCCTCTCTCCCCATCCGGAGGTGAGCAGTTCTTC. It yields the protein CASSPLSPSGGEQFF.

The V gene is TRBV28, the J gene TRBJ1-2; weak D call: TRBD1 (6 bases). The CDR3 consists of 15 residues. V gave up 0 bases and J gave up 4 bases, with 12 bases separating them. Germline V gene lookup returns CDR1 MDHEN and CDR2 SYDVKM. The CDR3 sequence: CASSLWSQGSYGYTF. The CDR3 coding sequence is TGTGCCAGCAGTTTATGGTCACAGGGTAGCTATGGCTACACCTTC.

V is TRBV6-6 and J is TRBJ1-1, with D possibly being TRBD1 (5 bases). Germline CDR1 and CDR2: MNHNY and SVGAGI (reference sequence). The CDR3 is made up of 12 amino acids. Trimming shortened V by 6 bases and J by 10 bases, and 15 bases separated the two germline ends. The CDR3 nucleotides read TGTGCCAGCAGCCCCCTAGGCGGGGGAGCTTTCTTT. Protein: CASSPLGGGAFF.

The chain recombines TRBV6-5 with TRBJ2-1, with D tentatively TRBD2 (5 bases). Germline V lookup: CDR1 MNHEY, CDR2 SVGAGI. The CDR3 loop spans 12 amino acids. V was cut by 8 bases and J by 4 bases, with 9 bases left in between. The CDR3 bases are TGTGCCAGCGGACGGACTTACAATGAGCAGTTCTTC. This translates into CASGRTYNEQFF.

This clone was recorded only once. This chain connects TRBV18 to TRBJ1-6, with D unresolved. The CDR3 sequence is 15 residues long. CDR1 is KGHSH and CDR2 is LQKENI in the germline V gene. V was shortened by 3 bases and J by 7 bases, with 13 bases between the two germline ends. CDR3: CASSPIGDPNSPLHF. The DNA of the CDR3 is TGTGCCAGCTCACCTATCGGGGATCCGAATTCACCCCTCCACTTT.

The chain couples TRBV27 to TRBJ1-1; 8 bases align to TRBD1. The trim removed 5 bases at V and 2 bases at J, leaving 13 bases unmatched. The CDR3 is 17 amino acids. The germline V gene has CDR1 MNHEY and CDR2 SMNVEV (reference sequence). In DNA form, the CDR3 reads TGTGCCAGCAGTCCTCGGGCCGGACAGGGCGGTAACACTGAAGCTTTCTTT. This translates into CASSPRAGQGGNTEAFF.

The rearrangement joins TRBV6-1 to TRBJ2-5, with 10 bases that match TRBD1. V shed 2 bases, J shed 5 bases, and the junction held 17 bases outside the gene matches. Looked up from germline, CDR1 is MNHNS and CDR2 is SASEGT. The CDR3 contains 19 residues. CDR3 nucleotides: TGTGCCAGCAGTGAACAGGGGGTGACAGGGGGCGAGTCTGGTGAGACCCAGTACTTC. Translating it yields CASSEQGVTGGESGETQYF.

The CDR3 loop reads CASSQWHTLNEKLFF. The CDR3 coding sequence is TGTGCCAGCAGCCAATGGCACACCCTTAATGAAAAACTGTTTTTT. The rearrangement joins TRBV7-2 to TRBJ1-4; D unresolved. V was clipped by 5 bases and J by 4 bases, with 14 bases between them. This CDR3 has 15 residues. Germline V gene data show CDR1 as SGHTA and CDR2 as FQGNSA. Looking up the rest from reference TRBV7-2 and TRBJ1-4 gives the full variable domain: GAGVSQSPSNKVTEKGKDVELRCDPISGHTALYWYRQSLGQGLEFLIYFQGNSAPDKSGLPSDRFSAERTGGSVSTLTIQRTQQEDSAVYLCASSQWHTLNEKLFFGSGTQLSVL.

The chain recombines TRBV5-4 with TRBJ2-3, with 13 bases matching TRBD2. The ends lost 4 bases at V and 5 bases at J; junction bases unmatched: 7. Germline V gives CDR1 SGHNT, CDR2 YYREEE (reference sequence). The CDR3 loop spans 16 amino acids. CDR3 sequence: CASSVTSGGALDTQYF. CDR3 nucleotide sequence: TGTGCCAGCAGCGTTACTAGCGGGGGGGCCTTAGATACGCAGTATTTT.

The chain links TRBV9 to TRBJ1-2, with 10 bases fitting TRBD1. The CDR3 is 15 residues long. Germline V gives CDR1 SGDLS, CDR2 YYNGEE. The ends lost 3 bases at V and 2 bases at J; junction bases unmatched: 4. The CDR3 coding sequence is TGTGCCAGCAGCGGACAGGGGGCGTCCAACTATGGCTACACCTTC. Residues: CASSGQGASNYGYTF.

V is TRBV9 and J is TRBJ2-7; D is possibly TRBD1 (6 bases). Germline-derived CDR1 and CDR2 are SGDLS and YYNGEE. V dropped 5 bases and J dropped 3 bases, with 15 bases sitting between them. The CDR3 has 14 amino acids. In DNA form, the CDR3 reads TGTGCCAGCAGTTACCGGGACACCGACTACGAGCAGTACTTC. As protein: CASSYRDTDYEQYF.

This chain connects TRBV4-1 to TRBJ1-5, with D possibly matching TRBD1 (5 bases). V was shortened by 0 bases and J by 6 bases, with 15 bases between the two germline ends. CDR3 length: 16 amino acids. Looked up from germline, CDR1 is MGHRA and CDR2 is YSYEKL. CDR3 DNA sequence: TGCGCCAGCAGCCAAGATGACAGCCTGCCGAGTCAGCCCCAGCATTTT. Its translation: CASSQDDSLPSQPQHF.